Below, one T cell receptor (beta chain) is given with its context. The target antigen is unknown. Random hexamers were used to reverse transcribe an amount of roughly 0.45 to 1 ug RNA. Amplification of TCR beta CDR3 by immunoSEQ multiplex PCR spanned 54 Vbeta and 13 Jbeta. One entry per CDR3 protein, called by TCRdb with MiXCR from the immunoSEQ multiplex PCR reads. This sample has some 120,000 distinct CDR3 sequences, with approximately 93% found just once. CD8+ and CD4+ T cells from blood underwent TCR beta sequencing. The authors negatively isolated CD8+ and CD4+ T cells and FACS-enriched TEMRA cells. V lost 2 bases to trimming and J lost 4 bases, with 6 bases between them. The CDR3 runs 12 residues. CDR1 SGDLS and CDR2 YYNGEE come from the germline V gene. The source of the sample is a study of CD8 T cells in Susac syndrome. Findings and limits, study-wide: TCR sequencing and HLA analysis covered a relatively small number of individuals.

Sequences were obtained from CD8+ T cells from PBMCs. This clonotype was sampled from a human donor with multiple sclerosis. The rearrangement uses TRBV9 and TRBJ1-2; D is ambiguous. This CDR3 is CASSVYGYGYTF. CDR3 coding DNA: TGTGCCAGCAGCGTTTACGGCTATGGCTACACCTTC.